A single sample is the source of the 3 T cell receptor beta chains below, sequenced in a study of shared clonotypes between healthy human individuals. The assay was immunoSEQ multiplex PCR, and TCRdb's table has in-frame clones only and misses some. The data hold around 980,000 clones, with approximately 80% observed a single time. Sequences were obtained from memory CD4+ T cells from PBMCs. The subset denotes: CD45RA-negative fraction. The receptor set was obtained from a man aged 18 to 29 in good health. Some clones in this sample may be carry-over from other donors' samples.

V and J are TRBV30 and TRBJ2-3; D is ambiguous. The CDR3 contains 13 residues. Trimming took off 7 bases at V and 1 base at J, with 12 bases between the two ends. CDR1 is GTSNPN, CDR2 SVGIG, per germline (reference sequence). In nucleotides, the CDR3 is TGTGCCTCATCTCGGACCGGCACAGATACGCAGTATTTT. The encoded protein is CASSRTGTDTQYF.

The chain links TRBV23-1 to TRBJ1-5; D is undetermined. TRBV23-1 is noted as an ORF with a role that remains uncertain. Trimming removed 3 bases at V and 3 bases at J, with 12 bases between. The CDR3 runs 15 residues. In DNA, the CDR3 is TGCGCCAGCAGTCACCTCCGGGGTACCAATCAGCCCCAGCATTTT. It codes for CASSHLRGTNQPQHF.

The V and J genes are TRBV6-5 and TRBJ2-2; D unclear. CDR1 and CDR2 from the germline V gene are MNHEY and SVGAGI. V was clipped by 6 bases and J by 7 bases, with 9 bases between them. The CDR3 runs to 12 residues. The CDR3 here is CASRNTFGELFF. CDR3 coding DNA: TGTGCCAGCAGGAATACATTCGGGGAGCTGTTTTTT.